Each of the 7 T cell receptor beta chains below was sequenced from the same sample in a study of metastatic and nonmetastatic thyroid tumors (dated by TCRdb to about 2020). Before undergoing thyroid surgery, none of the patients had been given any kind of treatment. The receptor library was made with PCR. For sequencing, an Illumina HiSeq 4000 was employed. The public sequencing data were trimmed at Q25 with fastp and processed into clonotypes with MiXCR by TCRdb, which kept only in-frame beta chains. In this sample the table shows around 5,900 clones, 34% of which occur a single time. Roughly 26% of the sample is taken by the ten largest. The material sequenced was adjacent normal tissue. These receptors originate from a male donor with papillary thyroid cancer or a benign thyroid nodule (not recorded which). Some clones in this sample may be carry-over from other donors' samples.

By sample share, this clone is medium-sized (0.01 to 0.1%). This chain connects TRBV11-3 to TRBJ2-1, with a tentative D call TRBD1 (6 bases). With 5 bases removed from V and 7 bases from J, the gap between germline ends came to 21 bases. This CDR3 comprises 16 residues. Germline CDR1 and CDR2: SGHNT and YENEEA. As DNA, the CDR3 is TGTGCCAGCAGCCCTATGCCGGGACACGGTACGAATGAGCAGTTCTTC. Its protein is CASSPMPGHGTNEQFF.

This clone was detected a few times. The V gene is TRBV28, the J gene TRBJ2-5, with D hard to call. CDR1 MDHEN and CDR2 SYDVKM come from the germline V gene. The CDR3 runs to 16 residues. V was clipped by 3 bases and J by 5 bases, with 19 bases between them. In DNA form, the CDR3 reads TGTGCCAGCAGTTTGCACACCCGTGCCTCCGAGGAGACCCAGTACTTC. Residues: CASSLHTRASEETQYF.

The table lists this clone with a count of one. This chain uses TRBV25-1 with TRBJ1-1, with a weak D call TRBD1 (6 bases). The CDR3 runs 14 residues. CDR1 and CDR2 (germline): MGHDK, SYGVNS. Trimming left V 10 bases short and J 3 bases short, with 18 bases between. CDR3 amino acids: CAIQTTGLDTEAFF. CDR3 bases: TGTGCCATCCAAACGACAGGTTTAGACACTGAAGCTTTCTTT.

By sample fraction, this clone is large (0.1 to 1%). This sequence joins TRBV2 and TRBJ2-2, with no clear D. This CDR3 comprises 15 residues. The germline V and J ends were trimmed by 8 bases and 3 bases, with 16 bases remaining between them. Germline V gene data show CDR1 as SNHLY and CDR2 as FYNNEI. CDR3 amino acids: CASRRVPQDTGELFF. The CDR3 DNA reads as TGTGCCAGCCGAAGAGTGCCCCAGGACACCGGGGAGCTGTTTTTT. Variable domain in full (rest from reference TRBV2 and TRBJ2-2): EPEVTQTPSHQVTQMGQEVILRCVPISNHLYFYWYRQILGQKVEFLVSFYNNEISEKSEIFDDQFSVERPDGSNFTLKIRSTKLEDSAMYFCASRRVPQDTGELFFGEGSRLTVL.

CDR3 nucleotides: TGCAGTGCTCCCAAGCGGGGGATTTCCTACAATGAGCAGTTCTTC. It encodes CSAPKRGISYNEQFF. The chain carries TRBV20-1 and TRBJ2-1; 8 nucleotides match TRBD2. The CDR3 sequence is 15 residues long. V shed 5 bases and J 1 base; nucleotides not matched to a gene: 7. Germline lookup yields CDR1 DFQATT and CDR2 SNEGSKA (reference sequence).

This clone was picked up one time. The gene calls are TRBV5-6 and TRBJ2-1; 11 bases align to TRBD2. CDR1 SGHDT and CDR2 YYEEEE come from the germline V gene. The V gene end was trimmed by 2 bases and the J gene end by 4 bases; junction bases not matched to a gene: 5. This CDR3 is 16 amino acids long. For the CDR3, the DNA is TGTGCCAGCAGCTTTCTTACTAGCGGGAGATACAATGAGCAGTTCTTC. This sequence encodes CASSFLTSGRYNEQFF.

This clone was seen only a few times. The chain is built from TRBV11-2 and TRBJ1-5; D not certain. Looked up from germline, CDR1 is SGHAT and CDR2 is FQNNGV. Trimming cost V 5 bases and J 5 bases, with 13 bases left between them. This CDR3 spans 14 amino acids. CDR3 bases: TGTGCCAGCAGCCCTACGGGTAGATATCAGCCCCAGCATTTT. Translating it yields CASSPTGRYQPQHF.